This TCR beta chain was documented in a study of shared clonotypes between healthy human individuals. Across the study: Samples came from a couple of female and three male donors aged 18 to 49. CD4 naive and memory got three plates each, CD8 naive two, CD8 memory one. General study results and limits: Shared across four donors were approximately 5% of the naive CD4 clonotypes. Incomplete sequencing of sorted subsets was indicated by rarefaction despite large depth.

To note about this clone: Its specificity is not known.

Germline CDR1 reads SGHRS; CDR2 reads YFSETQ. Unmatched junction bases numbered 10, after V lost 0 bases and J lost 5 bases. This CDR3 is built from 16 residues. The method was immunoSEQ multiplex PCR; TCRdb's version includes in-frame clones alone and lacks a portion of them. This table has approximately 980,000 clones, over 75% appearing once. This receptor was taken from a man between 18 and 35 years old in good health. This chain connects TRBV5-1 to TRBJ2-5; 7 bases align to TRBD2. The specimen sequenced was memory CD4+ T cells sorted from blood. Subset: CD45RA-negative fraction. The CDR3 protein is CASSLDVAGAGETQYF. The CDR3, as DNA: TGCGCCAGCAGCTTGGACGTGGCGGGAGCGGGGGAGACCCAGTACTTC.